A single sample gave rise to the 7 T cell receptor beta chains below, sequenced in a study of a mutant IDH1 vaccine in newly diagnosed glioma. Only in-frame clones appear in the TCRdb table, and some are missing; sequencing was by immunoSEQ multiplex PCR. The sample records about 30,000 clones, roughly 87% being singletons. The time point is: baseline, week 1 (first vaccination visit). Treatment here: pre-vaccination baseline after standard-of-care therapy. The sample was PBMCs, taken from a glioma patient treated with radiotherapy, temozolomide or both. The receptor source for this set is a man aged 25-45 years with glioma.

The rearrangement joins TRBV7-6 to TRBJ1-6; D is ambiguous. CDR1 and CDR2 (germline): SGHVS, FNYEAQ. The CDR3 loop spans 19 amino acids. Trimming took off 2 bases at V and 2 bases at J, with 19 bases between the two ends. In nucleotides, the CDR3 is TGTGCCAGCAGCTTACGGGAACACCTTGAGGTTGCCTATAATTCACCCCTCCACTTT. This encodes CASSLREHLEVAYNSPLHF.

The chain joins TRBV6-1 to TRBJ1-5; TRBD1 matches 8 bases. Trimming took 4 bases from V and 6 from J; bases not matched to a gene: 8. Germline values: CDR1 MNHNS, CDR2 SASEGT. This CDR3 is 15 amino acids long. The chain's CDR3 is CASSGYRGSGQPQHF. CDR3 DNA sequence: TGTGCCAGCAGTGGGTACAGGGGGTCCGGTCAGCCCCAGCATTTT.

The J gene is TRBJ1-3, the V gene TRBV11-2, with no clear D. V was clipped by 4 bases and J by 8 bases, with 15 bases between them. CDR1 and CDR2 (germline): SGHAT, FQNNGV. The CDR3 runs to 14 residues. The CDR3 DNA sequence: TGTGCCAGCAGCTCCGACATTTATCCGGACACCATATATTTT. Amino acids: CASSSDIYPDTIYF. Together with reference TRBV11-2 and TRBJ1-3, the CDR3 gives the full variable domain: EAGVAQSPRYKIIEKRQSVAFWCNPISGHATLYWYQQILGQGPKLLIQFQNNGVVDDSQLPKDRFSAERLKGVDSTLKIQPAKLEDSAVYLCASSSDIYPDTIYFGEGSWLTVV.

V and J are TRBV27 and TRBJ1-5; the D is unclear. The CDR3 length is 14 residues. Germline values: CDR1 MNHEY, CDR2 SMNVEV (reference sequence). V was clipped by 5 bases and J by 5 bases, with 13 bases between them. In nucleotides, the CDR3 is TGTGCCAGCAGTGTCGCCCGTATTGATCAGCCCCAGCATTTT. This codes for CASSVARIDQPQHF.

The rearrangement links TRBV11-2 to TRBJ2-5; a weak D match, TRBD1 (5 bases). V was cut by 0 bases and J by 3 bases, with 5 bases left in between. The germline gives CDR1 SGHAT, CDR2 FQNNGV. The CDR3 spans 13 residues. CDR3 protein: CASSLDREETQYF. CDR3 bases: TGTGCCAGCAGCTTAGACAGGGAAGAGACCCAGTACTTC. Complete variable domain (other parts from reference TRBV11-2 and TRBJ2-5): EAGVAQSPRYKIIEKRQSVAFWCNPISGHATLYWYQQILGQGPKLLIQFQNNGVVDDSQLPKDRFSAERLKGVDSTLKIQPAKLEDSAVYLCASSLDREETQYFGPGTRLLVL.

The chain couples TRBV5-1 to TRBJ2-1; D gene unclear. The germline V gene encodes CDR1 SGHRS and CDR2 YFSETQ. The CDR3 consists of 13 residues. The V and J ends lost 0 bases and 6 bases respectively, with 7 bases between them. The CDR3: CASSLAGVNEQFF. The CDR3 nucleotides are TGCGCCAGCAGCTTGGCGGGCGTCAATGAGCAGTTCTTC. Drawing the rest from reference TRBV5-1 and TRBJ2-1, the complete variable domain is KAGVTQTPRYLIKTRGQQVTLSCSPISGHRSVSWYQQTPGQGLQFLFEYFSETQRNKGNFPGRFSGRQFSNSRSEMNVSTLELGDSALYLCASSLAGVNEQFFGPGTRLTVL.

The V and J genes are TRBV30 and TRBJ1-6, with D tentatively TRBD1 (5 bases). Trimming removed 2 bases from V and 0 bases from J, with 14 bases in between. The germline gives CDR1 GTSNPN, CDR2 SVGIG (reference sequence). This CDR3 comprises 17 residues. CDR3 region: CAWSRDRLSSYNSPLHF. DNA for the CDR3: TGTGCCTGGAGTCGGGACCGCCTCAGCTCCTATAATTCACCCCTCCACTTT.